This section outlines one TCR beta chain sequence together with its context. The CDR3 runs 10 residues. The V and J ends lost 7 bases and 5 bases respectively, with 5 bases between them. Germline V CDR1 and CDR2: LNHDA, SQIVND (reference sequence). Both iRepertoire HTBI primers and Arm-PCR of CDR3 regions were used to build the TCR beta libraries. MiXCR, applied by TCRdb to the multiplex PCR reads, yields one record per CDR3 protein. The data hold around 500,000 distinct CDR3 sequences, with about 15% observed a single time. The data are from a study of regulatory T cells in long-lasting Graves disease. The time point here: newly diagnosed GD, antithyroid drugs for less than 3 months. Generation of the TCR library employed RNA extracted from PBMCs. These same data were also listed under a study on T cells in Graves' hyperthyroidism and ophthalmopathy. That paper states: A set of HTBI primers served as the primers for a first-round RT-PCR of the TCR CDR3.

The chain recombines TRBV19 with TRBJ1-2; the D is unclear. The TCR was taken from a woman aged 35-65 years with Graves disease. Sequencing used peripheral blood mononuclear cells (PBMCs), obtained at new diagnosis, from a patient treated with antithyroid drugs. The chain's CDR3 is CASKGYGYTF. Written as DNA, the CDR3 is TGTGCCAGTAAAGGGTATGGCTACACCTTC.